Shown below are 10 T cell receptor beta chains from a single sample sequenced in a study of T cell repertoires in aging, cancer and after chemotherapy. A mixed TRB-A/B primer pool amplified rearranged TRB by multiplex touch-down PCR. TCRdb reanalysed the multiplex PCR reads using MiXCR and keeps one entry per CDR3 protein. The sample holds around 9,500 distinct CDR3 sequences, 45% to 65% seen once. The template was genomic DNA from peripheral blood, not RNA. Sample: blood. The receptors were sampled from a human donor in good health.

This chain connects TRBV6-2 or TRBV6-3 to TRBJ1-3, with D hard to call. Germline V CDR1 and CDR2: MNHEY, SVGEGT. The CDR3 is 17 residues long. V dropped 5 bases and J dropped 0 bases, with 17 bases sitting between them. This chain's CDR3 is CASSEGWYVTSGNTIYF. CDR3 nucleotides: TGTGCCAGCAGTGAAGGATGGTATGTGACCTCTGGAAACACCATATATTTT.

CDR3 in DNA: TGTGCCACCAGTAGATGGACTAGCGGGGCAAAAAACATTCAGTACTTC. Its translation is CATSRWTSGAKNIQYF. This sequence joins TRBV15 and TRBJ2-4, with 12 bases lining up with TRBD2. The CDR3 loop spans 16 amino acids. Germline V gives CDR1 LNHNV, CDR2 YYDKDF (reference sequence). Germline trimming cut 6 bases from V and 4 bases from J; bases unmatched to any gene: 7.

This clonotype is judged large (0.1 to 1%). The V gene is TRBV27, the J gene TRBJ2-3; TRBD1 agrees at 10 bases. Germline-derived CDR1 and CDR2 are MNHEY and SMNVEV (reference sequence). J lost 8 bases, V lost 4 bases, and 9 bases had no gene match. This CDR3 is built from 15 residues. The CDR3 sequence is CASSSTGGAGGTQYF. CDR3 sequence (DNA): TGTGCCAGCAGTTCGACAGGGGGCGCGGGTGGTACGCAGTATTTT.

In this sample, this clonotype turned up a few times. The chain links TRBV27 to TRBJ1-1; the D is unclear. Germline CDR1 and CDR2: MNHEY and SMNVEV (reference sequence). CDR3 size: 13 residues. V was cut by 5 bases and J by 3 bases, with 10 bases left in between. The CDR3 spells CASSLKAYTEAFF. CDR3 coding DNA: TGTGCCAGCAGTCTGAAAGCGTACACTGAAGCTTTCTTT.

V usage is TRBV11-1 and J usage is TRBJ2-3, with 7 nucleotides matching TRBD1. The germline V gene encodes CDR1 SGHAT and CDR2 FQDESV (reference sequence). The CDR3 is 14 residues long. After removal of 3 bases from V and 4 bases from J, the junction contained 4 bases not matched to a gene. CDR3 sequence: CASSFSGQADTQYF. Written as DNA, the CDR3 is TGTGCCAGCAGCTTCTCCGGACAGGCAGATACGCAGTATTTT. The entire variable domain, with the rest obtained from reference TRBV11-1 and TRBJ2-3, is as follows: EAEVAQSPRYKITEKSQAVAFWCDPISGHATLYWYRQILGQGPELLVQFQDESVVDDSQLPKDRFSAERLKGVDSTLKIQPAELGDSAMYLCASSFSGQADTQYFGPGTRLTVL.

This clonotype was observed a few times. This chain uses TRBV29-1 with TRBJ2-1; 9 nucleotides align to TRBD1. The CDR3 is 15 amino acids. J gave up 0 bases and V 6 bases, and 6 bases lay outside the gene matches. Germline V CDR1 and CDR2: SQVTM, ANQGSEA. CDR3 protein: CSVVGTGSSYNEQFF. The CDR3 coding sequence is TGCAGCGTCGTTGGGACAGGGAGCTCCTACAATGAGCAGTTCTTC.

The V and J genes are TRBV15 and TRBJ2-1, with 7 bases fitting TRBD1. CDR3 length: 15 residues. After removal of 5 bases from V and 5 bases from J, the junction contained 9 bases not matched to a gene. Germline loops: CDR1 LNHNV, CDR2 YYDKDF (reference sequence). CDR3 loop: CATSSPPTGNNEQFF. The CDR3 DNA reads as TGTGCCACCAGCTCTCCCCCGACAGGGAACAATGAGCAGTTCTTC.

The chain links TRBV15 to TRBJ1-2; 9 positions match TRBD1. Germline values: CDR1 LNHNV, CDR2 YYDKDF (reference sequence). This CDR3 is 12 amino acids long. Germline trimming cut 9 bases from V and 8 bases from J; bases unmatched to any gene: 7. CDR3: CATGQGKSGYTF. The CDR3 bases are TGTGCCACAGGACAGGGGAAATCGGGCTACACCTTC.

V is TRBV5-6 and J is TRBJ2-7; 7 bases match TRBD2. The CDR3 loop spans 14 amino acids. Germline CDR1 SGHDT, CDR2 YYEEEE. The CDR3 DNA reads TGTGCAGGGCAGAGGCGGGGGACCTCCTACGAGCAGTACTTC. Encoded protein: CAGQRRGTSYEQYF.

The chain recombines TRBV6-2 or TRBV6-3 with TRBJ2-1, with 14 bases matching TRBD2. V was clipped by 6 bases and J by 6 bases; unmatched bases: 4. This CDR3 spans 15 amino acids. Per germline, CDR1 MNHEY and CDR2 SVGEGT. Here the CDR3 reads CASRDGTSGGNEQFF. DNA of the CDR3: TGTGCCAGCAGAGATGGGACTAGCGGGGGCAATGAGCAGTTCTTC.